The next 14 T cell receptor beta chains were all read from a single sample in a study of blood T cell repertoires in COVID-19. Clones were sequenced by immunoSEQ multiplex PCR, and TCRdb holds only the in-frame ones, with some missing. The repertoire has roughly 250,000 clones, just over 90% of them found once; the top ten carry approximately 2.5%. Sequenced sample: PBMCs or T cells enriched from blood (not recorded which). These TCRs come from a woman between 40 and 55 years old with acute COVID-19.

In the case of this clone: At the DNA level, this CDR3 is encoded by other sequences in the same sample as well. The chain has TRBV25-1 and TRBJ2-6; no reliable D call. V was cut by 5 bases and J by 4 bases, with 6 bases left in between. There are 13 residues in the CDR3. Germline loops: CDR1 MGHDK, CDR2 SYGVNS. The CDR3 nucleotides are TGTGCCAGCAGTCGTTCCGGGGCCAACGTCCTGACTTTC. Protein sequence: CASSRSGANVLTF. Drawing the rest from reference TRBV25-1 and TRBJ2-6, the complete variable domain is EADIYQTPRYLVIGTGKKITLECSQTMGHDKMYWYQQDPGMELHLIHYSYGVNSTEKGDLSSESTVSRIRTEHFPLTLESARPSHTSQYLCASSRSGANVLTFGAGSRLTVL.

The rearrangement links TRBV5-1 to TRBJ2-2, with 10 bases identical to TRBD2. The CDR3 consists of 16 residues. Per the germline V gene, CDR1 is SGHRS and CDR2 is YFSETQ. Losses at the gene ends were 4 bases for V and 6 bases for J; bases not matched to a gene: 9. For the CDR3, the DNA is TGCGCCAGCAGCCCGCTAGCGGGGGCAGGCGCCGGGGAGCTGTTTTTT. Protein sequence: CASSPLAGAGAGELFF.

This chain links TRBV20-1 with TRBJ2-1, with 12 bases matching TRBD2. The V segment lost 3 bases and the J segment 7 bases; nucleotides outside the gene matches: 7. Per the germline V gene, CDR1 is DFQATT and CDR2 is SNEGSKA (reference sequence). The CDR3 sequence is 15 residues long. In DNA form, the CDR3 reads TGCAGTGCTAGTGGAAGGACTAGCGGGAAGAATGAGCAGTTCTTC. It encodes CSASGRTSGKNEQFF.

The rearrangement links TRBV7-2 to TRBJ1-2; 8 bases map to TRBD1. Losses at the gene ends were 2 bases for V and 8 bases for J; bases not matched to a gene: 4. This CDR3 is built from 13 residues. Germline CDR1 and CDR2: SGHTA and FQGNSA. The CDR3 sequence is CASSLQGARGYTF. In nucleotides, the CDR3 is TGTGCCAGCAGCTTACAGGGGGCTAGGGGCTACACCTTC.

The chain links TRBV2 to TRBJ2-3, with 8 bases aligning to TRBD2. The length of the CDR3 is 15 residues. The V gene end was trimmed by 7 bases and the J gene end by 4 bases; junction bases not matched to a gene: 10. CDR1 is SNHLY and CDR2 is FYNNEI in the germline V gene. CDR3 sequence reads: CASMTRAGGPDTQYF. For the CDR3, the DNA is TGTGCCAGCATGACGAGGGCGGGGGGCCCAGATACGCAGTATTTT.

The chain recombines TRBV6-1 with TRBJ2-7, with D tentatively TRBD2 (5 bases). CDR3 length: 16 amino acids. Between the trimmed V and J ends, which lost 1 base and 0 bases, there was a span of 13 bases. Germline CDR1 and CDR2: MNHNS and SASEGT. The CDR3 nucleotides read TGTGCCAGCAGTGAAGAGTCGGGGTCAAGCTCCTACGAGCAGTACTTC. This encodes CASSEESGSSSYEQYF.

This sequence joins TRBV14 and TRBJ2-1; 11 bases align to TRBD2. J gave up 15 bases and V 4 bases, and 2 bases lay outside the gene matches. Looked up from germline, CDR1 is SGHDN and CDR2 is FVKESK. The CDR3 length is 11 residues. CDR3 bases: TGTGCCAGCAGCCCGGGACTAGCGGTGTTCTTC. Translation gives CASSPGLAVFF. Using reference TRBV14 and TRBJ2-1 for the parts outside the CDR3, the full variable domain is EAGVTQFPSHSVIEKGQTVTLRCDPISGHDNLYWYRRVMGKEIKFLLHFVKESKQDESGMPNNRFLAERTGGTYSTLKVQPAELEDSGVYFCASSPGLAVFFGPGTRLTVL.

This rearrangement joins TRBV10-3 to TRBJ2-3; D perhaps matches TRBD1 (6 bases). Germline CDR1 reads ENHRY; CDR2 reads SYGVKD. The CDR3 contains 14 residues. Trimming took off 5 bases at V and 3 bases at J, with 12 bases between the two ends. The CDR3 DNA follows: TGTGCCATCAGTTCCCGGACAGAGACAGATACGCAGTATTTT. It specifies CAISSRTETDTQYF.

This chain links TRBV7-8 with TRBJ2-3, with 12 bases aligning to TRBD2. V lost 6 bases, J lost 3 bases, and 10 bases stayed unmatched. CDR1 and CDR2 (germline): SGHVS, FQNEAQ. The CDR3 covers 17 residues. As DNA, the CDR3 is TGTGCCAGCAGTTCACCTAGCGGGAGGGCCAGGACAGATACGCAGTATTTT. Its translation is CASSSPSGRARTDTQYF. The full variable domain, in which reference TRBV7-8 and TRBJ2-3 provide the parts outside the CDR3, is GAGVSQSPRYKVAKRGQDVALRCDPISGHVSLFWYQQALGQGPEFLTYFQNEAQLDKSGLPSDRFFAERPEGSVSTLKIQRTQQEDSAVYLCASSSPSGRARTDTQYFGPGTRLTVL.

This clone was detected only once. This chain connects TRBV7-2 to TRBJ2-3; 10 bases align to TRBD2. This CDR3 has 16 amino acids. Germline V gives CDR1 SGHTA, CDR2 FQGNSA. Trimming at V came to 5 bases and at J to 5 bases, leaving 10 bases not matched to a gene. Written as DNA, the CDR3 is TGTGCCAGCAGCAGGACTAGCGGTTCTTTGGGAGATACGCAGTATTTT. Amino acids: CASSRTSGSLGDTQYF.

The CDR3 loop reads CASAIRGKTQYF. In DNA form, the CDR3 reads TGTGCTAGTGCGATCAGGGGAAAGACCCAGTACTTC. V usage is TRBV12-5 and J usage is TRBJ2-5; D is perhaps TRBD1 (6 bases). The V end lost 7 bases, the J end lost 6 bases, and 12 bases lay between the germline ends. The germline CDR1 and CDR2 sequences are LGHNT and FRNRAP. The CDR3 is 12 amino acids.

The J gene is TRBJ2-1, the V gene TRBV29-1; possible D gene TRBD1, 5 bases. The germline V and J ends were trimmed by 4 bases and 6 bases, with 10 bases remaining between them. Germline CDR1 SQVTM, CDR2 ANQGSEA. The CDR3 runs 12 residues. CDR3 protein: CSVARDSNEQFF. CDR3 in DNA: TGCAGCGTTGCACGCGACAGCAATGAGCAGTTCTTC.

This clone was recorded only once. The chain employs TRBV7-9 and TRBJ2-3; maybe TRBD1 (6 bases). CDR3 length: 15 amino acids. Trimming took 4 bases from V and 2 from J, leaving 13 bases between them. Germline lookup yields CDR1 SEHNR and CDR2 FQNEAQ (reference sequence). CDR3 coding DNA: TGTGCCAGCAGCTCCCCCCGGGACAACACAGATACGCAGTATTTT. Amino acids: CASSSPRDNTDTQYF. Together with reference TRBV7-9 and TRBJ2-3, the CDR3 gives the full variable domain: DTGVSQNPRHKITKRGQNVTFRCDPISEHNRLYWYRQTLGQGPEFLTYFQNEAQLEKSRLLSDRFSAERPKGSFSTLEIQRTEQGDSAMYLCASSSPRDNTDTQYFGPGTRLTVL.

The chain combines TRBV2 with TRBJ1-1, with a tentative D call TRBD1 (6 bases). Germline V lookup: CDR1 SNHLY, CDR2 FYNNEI. V was pared by 7 bases and J by 3 bases, with 12 bases between. This CDR3 comprises 13 residues. CDR3 nucleotides: TGTGCCAGCAATCCAGGGGCTGACACTGAAGCTTTCTTT. Translation gives CASNPGADTEAFF.